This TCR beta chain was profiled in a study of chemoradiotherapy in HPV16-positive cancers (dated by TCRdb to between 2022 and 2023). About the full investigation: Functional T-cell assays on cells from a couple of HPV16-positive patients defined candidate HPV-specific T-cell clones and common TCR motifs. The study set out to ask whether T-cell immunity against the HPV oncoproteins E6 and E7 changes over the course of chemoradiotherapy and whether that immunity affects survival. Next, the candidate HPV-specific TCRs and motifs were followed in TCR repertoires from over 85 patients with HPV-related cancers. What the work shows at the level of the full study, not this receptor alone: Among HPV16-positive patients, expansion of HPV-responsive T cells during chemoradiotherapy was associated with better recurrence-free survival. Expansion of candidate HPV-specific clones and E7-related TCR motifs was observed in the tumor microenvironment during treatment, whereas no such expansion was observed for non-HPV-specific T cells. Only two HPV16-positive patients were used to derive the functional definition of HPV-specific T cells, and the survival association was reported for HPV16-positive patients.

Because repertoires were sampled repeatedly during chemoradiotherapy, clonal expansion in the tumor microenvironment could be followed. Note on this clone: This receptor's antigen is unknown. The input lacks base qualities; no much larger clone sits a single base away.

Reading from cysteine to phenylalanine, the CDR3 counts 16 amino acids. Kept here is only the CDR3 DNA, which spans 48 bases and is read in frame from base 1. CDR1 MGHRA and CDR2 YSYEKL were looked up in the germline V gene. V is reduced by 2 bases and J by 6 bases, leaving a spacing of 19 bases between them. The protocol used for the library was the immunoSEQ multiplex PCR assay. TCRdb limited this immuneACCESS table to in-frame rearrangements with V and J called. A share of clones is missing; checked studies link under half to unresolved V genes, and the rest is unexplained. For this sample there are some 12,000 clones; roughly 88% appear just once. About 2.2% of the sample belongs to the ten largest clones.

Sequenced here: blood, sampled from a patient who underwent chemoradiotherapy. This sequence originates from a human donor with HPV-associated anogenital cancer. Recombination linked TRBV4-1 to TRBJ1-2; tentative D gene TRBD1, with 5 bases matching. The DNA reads TGCGCCAGCAGCCAAATTCTGGGGGGATGGGAGAATGGCTACACCTTC. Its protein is CASSQILGGWENGYTF.